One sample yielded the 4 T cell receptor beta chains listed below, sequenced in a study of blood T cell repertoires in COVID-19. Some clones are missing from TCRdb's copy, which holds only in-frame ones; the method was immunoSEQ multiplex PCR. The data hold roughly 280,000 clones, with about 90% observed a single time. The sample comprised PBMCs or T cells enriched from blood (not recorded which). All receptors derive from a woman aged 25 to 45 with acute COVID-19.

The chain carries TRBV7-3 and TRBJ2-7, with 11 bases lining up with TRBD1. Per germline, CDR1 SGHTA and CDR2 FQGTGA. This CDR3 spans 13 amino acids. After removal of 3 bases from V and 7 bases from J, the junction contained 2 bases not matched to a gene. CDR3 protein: CASSLGQGGEQYF. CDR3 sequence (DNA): TGTGCCAGCAGCTTGGGACAGGGGGGTGAGCAGTACTTC.

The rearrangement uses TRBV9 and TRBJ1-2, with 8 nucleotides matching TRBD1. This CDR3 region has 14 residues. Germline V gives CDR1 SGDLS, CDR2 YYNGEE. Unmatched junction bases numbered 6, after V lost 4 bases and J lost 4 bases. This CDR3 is CASSPTGDGYGYTF. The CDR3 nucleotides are TGTGCCAGCAGCCCGACAGGGGACGGCTATGGCTACACCTTC.

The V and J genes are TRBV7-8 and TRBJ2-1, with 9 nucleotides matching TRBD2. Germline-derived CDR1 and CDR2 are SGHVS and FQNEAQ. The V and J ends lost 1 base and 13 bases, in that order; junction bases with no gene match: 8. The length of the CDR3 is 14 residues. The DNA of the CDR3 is TGTGCCAGCAGCTTAGGATCTAGCGGGATCGCTCAGTTCTTC. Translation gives CASSLGSSGIAQFF.

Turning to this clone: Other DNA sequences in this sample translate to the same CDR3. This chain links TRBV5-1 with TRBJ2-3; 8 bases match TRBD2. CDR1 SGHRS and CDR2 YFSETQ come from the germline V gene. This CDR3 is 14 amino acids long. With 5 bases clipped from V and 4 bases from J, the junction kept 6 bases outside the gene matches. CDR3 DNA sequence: TGCGCCAGCAGTAGCGGGGAGAGGTCAGATACGCAGTATTTT. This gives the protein CASSSGERSDTQYF. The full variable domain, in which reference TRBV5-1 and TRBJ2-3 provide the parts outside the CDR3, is KAGVTQTPRYLIKTRGQQVTLSCSPISGHRSVSWYQQTPGQGLQFLFEYFSETQRNKGNFPGRFSGRQFSNSRSEMNVSTLELGDSALYLCASSSGERSDTQYFGPGTRLTVL.